These 30 T cell receptor beta chains were all obtained from the same sample, sequenced in a study of T cells in Graves' hyperthyroidism and ophthalmopathy. TCR beta CDR3 region amplification was performed from RNA transcripts. HTBI primers were the set used in a first-round RT-PCR of the TCR CDR3. TCRdb re-derived calls from the multiplex PCR reads in MiXCR, one entry per CDR3 protein. Of some 510,000 distinct CDR3 sequences in the sample, roughly 20% were seen once. Material: blood. All receptors come from a man aged 18 to 30 with Graves' hyperthyroidism.

The gene calls are TRBV24-1 and TRBJ2-5; D is ambiguous. CDR3 length: 14 amino acids. From germline, CDR1 is KGHDR and CDR2 SFDVKD. Trimming removed 2 bases from V and 1 base from J, with 7 bases in between. CDR3 sequence: CATSDWALQETQYF. Written as DNA, the CDR3 is TGTGCCACCAGTGATTGGGCCCTCCAAGAGACCCAGTACTTC.

This clonotype has a count of ten or more. CDR3 DNA sequence: TGTGCCAGCAGCTTGGATGATGACGGGGAGCTGTTTTTT. Residues: CASSLDDDGELFF. The chain uses TRBV5-5 and TRBJ2-2; D not resolved. In germline, CDR1 is SGHKS, CDR2 YYEKEE (reference sequence). V was shortened by 0 bases and J by 7 bases, with 7 bases between the two germline ends. The CDR3 is made up of 13 amino acids.

This clonotype was counted ten times or more. V gene TRBV2 combines with J gene TRBJ2-7, with TRBD1 identical over 7 bases. The germline V gene has CDR1 SNHLY and CDR2 FYNNEI. V dropped 8 bases and J dropped 1; count of bases not matched to a gene: 8. The length of the CDR3 is 14 residues. The chain's CDR3 is CASGDSRGSYEQYF. The CDR3 nucleotides read TGTGCCAGCGGGGACAGTAGAGGTTCCTACGAGCAGTACTTC.

This chain uses TRBV18 with TRBJ2-5; no firm D call. The CDR3 runs 12 residues. Trimming took off 1 base at V and 5 bases at J, with 5 bases between the two ends. The germline V gene has CDR1 KGHSH and CDR2 LQKENI. This chain's CDR3 is CASSPRRETQYF. CDR3 nucleotide sequence: TGTGCCAGCTCACCACGTCGGGAGACCCAGTACTTC.

The sample holds many counts of this clonotype. The J gene is TRBJ1-1, the V gene TRBV7-9; D gene ambiguous. The CDR3 totals 12 residues. V was trimmed by 5 bases and J by 5 bases, leaving 9 bases between them. Germline CDR1 is SEHNR and CDR2 is FQNEAQ (reference sequence). In DNA, the CDR3 is TGTGCCAGCAGCCCTAGGCCGACTGAAGCTTTCTTT. This encodes CASSPRPTEAFF.

This clonotype turned up a few times. The J gene is TRBJ2-5, the V gene TRBV29-1; D ambiguous. V lost 5 bases and J lost 5, with 6 bases in between. CDR1 SQVTM and CDR2 ANQGSEA come from the germline V gene. The CDR3 is made up of 10 amino acids. The CDR3: CSVMVETQYF. CDR3 in DNA: TGCAGCGTTATGGTGGAGACCCAGTACTTC.

In its sample, this clonotype was seen many times. The rearrangement joins TRBV15 to TRBJ1-1; 9 bases align to TRBD1. J lost 5 bases, V lost 3 bases, and 4 bases had no gene match. The CDR3 is made up of 14 amino acids. The germline V gene encodes CDR1 LNHNV and CDR2 YYDKDF (reference sequence). The chain's CDR3 is CATSRDRGGTEAFF. Here the CDR3 DNA reads TGTGCCACCAGCAGGGACAGGGGAGGGACTGAAGCTTTCTTT. Variable domain in full (rest from reference TRBV15 and TRBJ1-1): DAMVIQNPRYQVTQFGKPVTLSCSQTLNHNVMYWYQQKSSQAPKLLFHYYDKDFNNEADTPDNFQSRRPNTSFCFLDIRSPGLGDTAMYLCATSRDRGGTEAFFGQGTRLTVV.

The chain combines TRBV7-9 with TRBJ2-2; possible D gene TRBD2, 5 bases. From germline, CDR1 is SEHNR and CDR2 FQNEAQ (reference sequence). The length of the CDR3 is 14 residues. Trimming took 5 bases from V and 3 from J, leaving 10 bases between them. In DNA, the CDR3 is TGTGCCAGCAGCCGGGATTTGGACACCGGGGAGCTGTTTTTT. Translated: CASSRDLDTGELFF.

Turning to this clonotype: One end of the junction fails to match germline, which may point to a read error. The chain joins TRBV20-1 to TRBJ2-5; D is perhaps TRBD2 (7 bases). CDR3 length equals 14 residues. In germline, CDR1 is DFQATT, CDR2 SNEGSKA (reference sequence). For the CDR3, the DNA is TGCAGTGCTAGCGGGGGGCCGGGACAAGTGACCCAGTACTTC. Translation gives CSASGGPGQVTQYF.

Details on this clonotype: The conserved phenylalanine or tryptophan normally closing the CDR3 is absent here, so this likely arose from a read error. J is TRBJ2-7 and V is TRBV28; no clear D. V was shortened by 0 bases and J by 2 bases, with 11 bases between the two germline ends. This CDR3 contains 15 residues. CDR1 is MDHEN and CDR2 is SYDVKM in the germline V gene. This chain's CDR3 is CASSLWVTETYEQYL. The CDR3 DNA sequence: TGTGCCAGCAGTTTATGGGTGACCGAAACCTACGAGCAGTACTTG.

In the case of this clonotype: The junction differs from germline at one of its ends, possibly a read error. This chain joins TRBV12-3 or TRBV12-4 and TRBJ2-7; unclear D gene. This CDR3 spans 14 amino acids. CDR3 nucleotides: TGTGCCACCAGTCACACCCATACCCAACGGGAGCAGTACTTC. Translating it yields CATSHTHTQREQYF.

This clonotype came up a few times. This rearrangement joins TRBV6-1 to TRBJ1-3, with 9 bases fitting TRBD1. V was pared by 5 bases and J by 1 base, with 6 bases of the junction left unmatched. This CDR3 contains 16 residues. Germline CDR1 reads MNHNS; CDR2 reads SASEGT. The DNA for the CDR3 is TGTGCCAGCAGTACGACCGGGACAGGGTCTGGAAACACCATATATTTT. Protein sequence: CASSTTGTGSGNTIYF.

This clonotype was recorded many times. The chain uses TRBV10-2 and TRBJ2-7; D unresolved. Trimming cost V 4 bases and J 6 bases, with 13 bases left between them. The CDR3 is 13 residues long. The germline gives CDR1 WSHSY, CDR2 SAAADI. CDR3 nucleotide sequence: TGCGCCAGCAGTGGGAAAAGCGCTAGCGAGCAGTACTTC. Amino acid sequence: CASSGKSASEQYF.

Concerning this clonotype: One base away lies a much larger clone, so this may be a sequencing read error. The V call is TRBV7-9, the J call TRBJ2-5, with D uncertain. CDR1 is SEHNR and CDR2 is FQNEAQ in the germline V gene (reference sequence). The CDR3 covers 13 residues. Trimming cost V 3 bases and J 2 bases, with 7 bases left between them. The CDR3 region has the DNA TGTGCCAGCAGCTTTCCCAGACAAGAGACCCAGTACTTC. This encodes CASSFPRQETQYF. Variable domain in full (rest from reference TRBV7-9 and TRBJ2-5): DTGVSQNPRHKITKRGQNVTFRCDPISEHNRLYWYRQTLGQGPEFLTYFQNEAQLEKSRLLSDRFSAERPKGSFSTLEIQRTEQGDSAMYLCASSFPRQETQYFGPGTRLLVL.

Many counts were recorded for this clonotype. The gene calls are TRBV6-1 and TRBJ1-5; maybe TRBD1 (5 bases). Trimming cost V 3 bases and J 1 base, with 7 bases left between them. The length of the CDR3 is 14 residues. The germline CDR1 and CDR2 sequences are MNHNS and SASEGT. CDR3 region: CASSERQSNQPQHF. The CDR3 bases are TGTGCCAGCAGTGAGAGACAGAGCAATCAGCCCCAGCATTTT.

This chain joins TRBV27 and TRBJ1-5; no reliable D call. Per germline, CDR1 MNHEY and CDR2 SMNVEV (reference sequence). V was pared by 6 bases and J by 7 bases, with 19 bases between. CDR3 length: 15 amino acids. As DNA, the CDR3 is TGTGCCAGCAGCATAAATTCAGGAAGTGAGCAGCCCCAGCATTTT. Translation: CASSINSGSEQPQHF.

The rearrangement uses TRBV10-3 and TRBJ2-5; D is possibly TRBD2 (6 bases). The ends were cut back, 6 bases at V and 5 bases at J, with 13 bases in the middle. This CDR3 has 13 residues. Germline lookup yields CDR1 ENHRY and CDR2 SYGVKD. CDR3 protein: CAIRTREDETQYF. CDR3 in DNA: TGTGCCATCAGAACTAGGGAGGATGAGACCCAGTACTTC.

This clonotype was recorded many times. This chain uses TRBV19 with TRBJ1-1, with 12 bases lining up with TRBD1. Germline CDR1 reads LNHDA; CDR2 reads SQIVND (reference sequence). V lost 5 bases to trimming and J lost 4 bases; unmatched junction nucleotides: 8. The CDR3 covers 16 residues. The CDR3 region has the DNA TGTGCCAGTAGTTTGGGGGGACAGGGGGCAATCACTGAAGCTTTCTTT. The encoded protein is CASSLGGQGAITEAFF.

This chain uses TRBV2 with TRBJ1-1; D gene uncertain. V was pared by 5 bases and J by 5 bases, with 12 bases between. The CDR3 has 13 amino acids. Germline V lookup: CDR1 SNHLY, CDR2 FYNNEI. CDR3 sequence: CASSPTIMTEAFF. The CDR3 DNA reads as TGTGCCAGCAGTCCGACGATTATGACTGAAGCTTTCTTT.

This chain uses TRBV7-6 with TRBJ1-1; 9 bases map to TRBD1. This CDR3 is 15 amino acids long. After removal of 2 bases from V and 2 bases from J, the junction contained 3 bases not matched to a gene. Germline-derived CDR1 and CDR2 are SGHVS and FNYEAQ. CDR3 nucleotide sequence: TGTGCCAGCAGCTTATGGACAGGGGCTAACACTGAAGCTTTCTTT. Translation: CASSLWTGANTEAFF. Supplemented by reference TRBV7-6 and TRBJ1-1, the full variable domain reads GAGVSQSPRYKVTKRGQDVALRCDPISGHVSLYWYRQALGQGPEFLTYFNYEAQQDKSGLPNDRFSAERPEGSISTLTIQRTEQRDSAMYRCASSLWTGANTEAFFGQGTRLTVV.

This clonotype was detected ten times or more. V and J are TRBV14 and TRBJ2-2; D gene uncertain. This CDR3 has 15 residues. Between the trimmed V and J ends, which lost 3 bases and 0 bases, there was a span of 8 bases. Germline V gene sequence: CDR1 SGHDN, CDR2 FVKESK. The CDR3 nucleotides are TGTGCCAGCAGCCAGGGCAGACCGAACACCGGGGAGCTGTTTTTT. It codes for CASSQGRPNTGELFF.

The chain combines TRBV12-3 or TRBV12-4 with TRBJ1-5, with a possible D match to TRBD1 (5 bases). The CDR3 sequence is 14 residues long. Between the trimmed V and J ends, which lost 1 base and 10 bases, there was a span of 14 bases. CDR3 sequence: CASSLGTSINPQHF. In nucleotides, the CDR3 is TGTGCCAGCAGTTTAGGGACATCAATCAACCCCCAGCATTTT.

This clonotype was counted ten times or more. The rearrangement uses TRBV18 and TRBJ2-5; 8 nucleotides line up with TRBD1. V lost 0 bases to trimming and J lost 5 bases; unmatched junction nucleotides: 5. This CDR3 is built from 15 residues. CDR1 is KGHSH, CDR2 LQKENI, per germline. Here the CDR3 DNA reads TGTGCCAGCTCACCACCGACCAGGGGGCATGAGACCCAGTACTTC. Protein product: CASSPPTRGHETQYF.

This clonotype was seen ten or more times. The V gene is TRBV4-2, the J gene TRBJ2-7, with D unresolved. Germline V gives CDR1 LGHNA, CDR2 YNFKEQ. The CDR3 has 14 residues. V lost 3 bases and J lost 1, with 10 bases in between. CDR3 DNA: TGTGCCAGCAGCCAGCTTCTAGATTCCTACGAGCAGTACTTC. As protein: CASSQLLDSYEQYF.

V is TRBV12-3 or TRBV12-4 and J is TRBJ1-2, with D tentatively TRBD1 (5 bases). Trimming left V 6 bases short and J 6 bases short, with 17 bases between. The CDR3 runs 14 residues. The CDR3 region is CASSHDANRNGYTF. DNA of the CDR3: TGTGCCAGCAGCCACGATGCAAACAGGAATGGCTACACCTTC.

The rearrangement links TRBV6-1 to TRBJ1-1, with 8 bases matching TRBD1. Per the germline V gene, CDR1 is MNHNS and CDR2 is SASEGT. This CDR3 spans 14 amino acids. Germline trimming cut 8 bases from V and 1 base from J; bases unmatched to any gene: 6. DNA for the CDR3: TGTGCCAGCGCATACAGGGGGGGGAACACTGAAGCTTTCTTT. It yields the protein CASAYRGGNTEAFF.

This clonotype was picked up many times. The chain recombines TRBV28 with TRBJ1-1, with D possibly TRBD1 on 5 matching bases. Trimming cost V 7 bases and J 1 base, with 13 bases left between them. From germline, CDR1 is MDHEN and CDR2 SYDVKM. The CDR3 length is 14 residues. Here the CDR3 DNA reads TGTGCCAGCATCCCCCACAGGCAGAACACTGAAGCTTTCTTT. Its translation: CASIPHRQNTEAFF.

This clonotype was counted at least ten times. The V and J genes are TRBV12-3 or TRBV12-4 and TRBJ2-7; D is perhaps TRBD2 (6 bases). This CDR3 contains 14 residues. V lost 1 base, J lost 6 bases, and 13 bases lay in between. The CDR3 coding sequence is TGTGCCAGCAGTTTAGGCGGGGATAGTTTCGAGCAGTACTTC. Protein sequence: CASSLGGDSFEQYF.

This chain connects TRBV20-1 to TRBJ2-5; tentative D call: TRBD2 (7 bases). The CDR3 sequence is 12 residues long. Germline-derived CDR1 and CDR2 are DFQATT and SNEGSKA (reference sequence). The germline V and J ends were trimmed by 6 bases and 7 bases, with 15 bases remaining between them. The CDR3 sequence is CSAEQGGGTQYF. DNA for the CDR3: TGCAGTGCAGAACAGGGCGGGGGGACCCAGTACTTC.

This clonotype has a count of ten or more. The chain carries TRBV7-9 and TRBJ1-1, with D possibly being TRBD1 (5 bases). The CDR3 covers 14 residues. The germline CDR1 and CDR2 sequences are SEHNR and FQNEAQ (reference sequence). Trimming pared 1 base from V and 6 bases from J, leaving 12 bases between. This chain's CDR3 is CASSLVRGRSEAFF. DNA for the CDR3: TGTGCCAGCAGCTTAGTTAGGGGAAGATCTGAAGCTTTCTTT. The variable domain in full, with the rest retrieved from reference TRBV7-9 and TRBJ1-1, is DTGVSQNPRHKITKRGQNVTFRCDPISEHNRLYWYRQTLGQGPEFLTYFQNEAQLEKSRLLSDRFSAERPKGSFSTLEIQRTEQGDSAMYLCASSLVRGRSEAFFGQGTRLTVV.